This T cell receptor beta chain was sequenced during a study of cytomegalovirus exposure and HLA in healthy donors. For the study at large: Counted in an early data release were approximately 85 million unique TCRs from HLA-typed donors.

Germline-derived CDR1 and CDR2 are LNHDA and SQIVND (reference sequence). There are 15 residues in the CDR3. The J segment lost 7 bases and the V segment lost 5 bases, leaving 9 bases of the junction unmatched. Researchers ran the PCR with 60 Vbeta and 13 Jbeta primers. The method was immunoSEQ multiplex PCR; TCRdb's version includes in-frame clones alone and lacks a portion of them. The sample yields 200,000 to 250,000 clones, around nine tenths seen once. The material sequenced was PBMCs. This receptor was taken from a woman aged 18 to 35 in good health and CMV-seronegative. The rearrangement joins TRBV19 to TRBJ2-3, with TRBD2 matching 10 bases. The CDR3 DNA reads as TGTGCCAGTAGTGTGTACACTAGCGGGGAAAATACGCAGTATTTT. Amino acids: CASSVYTSGENTQYF.